These 9 T cell receptor beta chains share one sample of origin, sequenced in a study of CD4+ T cells in melanoma. Data came from immunoSEQ multiplex PCR; TCRdb stores just in-frame clones and leaves some out. This sample yields roughly 140,000 clones, of which about 90% are seen a single time; approximately 1.4% belongs to the top ten. These receptors came from a human donor with melanoma.

The CDR3 coding sequence is TGTGCCAGCACCAGGGGGATAGCGGGGGACTCCTACAATGAGCAGTTCTTC. Translation gives CASTRGIAGDSYNEQFF. The chain employs TRBV5-4 and TRBJ2-1, with 9 bases fitting TRBD2. V lost 6 bases and J lost 0; bases outside the gene matches: 10. Germline values: CDR1 SGHNT, CDR2 YYREEE (reference sequence). The CDR3 extends over 17 amino acids.

The CDR3 sequence is CASSVQTGPGETQYF. The CDR3 nucleotides read TGTGCCAGCAGCGTACAGACAGGGCCTGGTGAGACCCAGTACTTC. The rearrangement joins TRBV7-2 to TRBJ2-5, with 7 bases fitting TRBD1. Germline lookup yields CDR1 SGHTA and CDR2 FQGNSA. The CDR3 extends over 15 amino acids. The junction had 11 bases not matched to a gene; V was cut back by 5 bases and J by 5 bases.

CDR3 sequence (DNA): TGTGCCAGCAGTTTCGACAGGGGGGCTAACTATGGCTACACCTTC. It yields the protein CASSFDRGANYGYTF. This chain uses TRBV6-5 with TRBJ1-2, with TRBD1 identical over 9 bases. Germline V gene lookup returns CDR1 MNHEY and CDR2 SVGAGI. The CDR3 runs to 15 residues. Losses at the gene ends were 4 bases for V and 0 bases for J; bases not matched to a gene: 3.

This chain joins TRBV5-8 and TRBJ2-4; maybe TRBD2 (6 bases). This CDR3 is built from 15 residues. V was shortened by 0 bases and J by 2 bases, with 9 bases between the two germline ends. Germline V CDR1 and CDR2: SGHTS, YDEGEE. The CDR3 nucleotides read TGTGCCAGCAGCTTGGCACGGGGGACCAAAAACATTCAGTACTTC. Translation gives CASSLARGTKNIQYF. The whole variable domain, remainder taken from reference TRBV5-8 and TRBJ2-4, is EAGVTQSPTHLIKTRGQQATLRCSPISGHTSVYWYQQALGLGLQFLLWYDEGEERNRGNFPPRFSGRQFPNYSSELNVNALELEDSALYLCASSLARGTKNIQYFGAGTRLSVL.

The chain recombines TRBV6-6 with TRBJ2-1; the D is unclear. The CDR3 covers 14 residues. Looked up from germline, CDR1 is MNHNY and CDR2 is SVGAGI (reference sequence). V was shortened by 0 bases and J by 6 bases, with 9 bases between the two germline ends. The CDR3 loop is CASSYSKAANEQFF. The DNA for the CDR3 is TGTGCCAGCAGTTACTCGAAGGCAGCCAATGAGCAGTTCTTC.

The gene calls are TRBV4-1 and TRBJ2-1, with 8 positions matching TRBD1. The CDR3 totals 17 residues. J lost 4 bases, V lost 0 bases, and 8 bases had no gene match. The V gene's germline CDR1 is MGHRA and CDR2 YSYEKL. CDR3 nucleotides: TGCGCCAGCAGCCAAGATTGGGTGACAGGGGTTTACAATGAGCAGTTCTTC. Translation: CASSQDWVTGVYNEQFF.

The chain uses TRBV20-1 and TRBJ2-3; no definite D call. V dropped 6 bases and J dropped 3 bases, with 7 bases sitting between them. Germline V CDR1 and CDR2: DFQATT, SNEGSKA (reference sequence). The CDR3 spans 11 residues. Written as DNA, the CDR3 is TGCAGTGCCCCAAAAACAGATACGCAGTATTTT. Protein sequence: CSAPKTDTQYF.

This chain connects TRBV28 to TRBJ2-2; 7 bases are shared with TRBD2. Germline lookup yields CDR1 MDHEN and CDR2 SYDVKM. Losses at the gene ends were 2 bases for V and 7 bases for J; bases not matched to a gene: 1. This CDR3 has 13 amino acids. Here the CDR3 DNA reads TGTGCCAGCAGTTTACCGGGGGGCGGGGAGCTGTTTTTT. It codes for CASSLPGGGELFF. Drawing the rest from reference TRBV28 and TRBJ2-2, the complete variable domain is DVKVTQSSRYLVKRTGEKVFLECVQDMDHENMFWYRQDPGLGLRLIYFSYDVKMKEKGDIPEGYSVSREKKERFSLILESASTNQTSMYLCASSLPGGGELFFGEGSRLTVL.

The chain couples TRBV27 to TRBJ1-1; D call uncertain. The V gene lost 3 bases and the J gene lost 5 bases, with 13 bases spanning the gap. CDR1 is MNHEY, CDR2 SMNVEV, per germline (reference sequence). The CDR3 is made up of 14 amino acids. CDR3 residues: CASSLQGFGTEAFF. As DNA, the CDR3 is TGTGCCAGCAGTTTGCAAGGGTTCGGTACTGAAGCTTTCTTT.